The 16 T cell receptor beta chains below were found in one sample sequenced in a study of vaccination effects on CD4 cells after COVID-19. Assay used: immunoSEQ multiplex PCR; TCRdb lists only in-frame clones, some missing. The table has about 36,000 clones, 55% to 75% seen once. The antigens these receptors bind are not known. After expansion with viral peptide pools in the ViraFEST assay, antigen-specific CD4+ T cells were sequenced. Culturing for 9 to 10 days preceded CD4+ T cell isolation. The infection with SARS-CoV-2 (confirmed by PCR) occurred in this person between March and December 2020. Sequencing was performed on CD4+ T cells from PBMCs cultured with HCoV-NL63 spike peptides, taken before COVID-19 vaccination. These receptors came from a human donor who had a prior SARS-CoV-2 infection.

The V and J genes are TRBV19 and TRBJ1-5; 7 bases align to TRBD1. V gave up 4 bases and J gave up 6 bases; unmatched junction bases: 6. The CDR3 contains 14 residues. Germline V gene data show CDR1 as LNHDA and CDR2 as SQIVND (reference sequence). The CDR3 DNA reads as TGTGCCAGTAGTAGTGACAGGGATGGTCAGCCCCAGCATTTT. Translated, it gives CASSSDRDGQPQHF.

The CDR3 nucleotides read TGTGCCACCAGTACGAACCTAGTGGGGGGAATACGCAATCAGCCCCAGCATTTT. Amino acid sequence: CATSTNLVGGIRNQPQHF. The genes are TRBV15 and TRBJ1-5; tentatively, D is TRBD1 (5 bases). The germline gives CDR1 LNHNV, CDR2 YYDKDF (reference sequence). V gave up 6 bases and J gave up 2 bases, with 23 bases separating them. CDR3 size: 18 residues.

V usage is TRBV2 and J usage is TRBJ2-3, with D possibly called TRBD1 or TRBD2 (5 bases each). CDR3 length: 13 residues. Germline assignment: CDR1 SNHLY and CDR2 FYNNEI. Trimming removed 4 bases from V and 5 bases from J, with 10 bases in between. The CDR3 is CASSGGSGDTQYF. The CDR3 nucleotides are TGTGCCAGCAGTGGGGGGTCGGGAGATACGCAGTATTTT.

The chain links TRBV5-4 to TRBJ2-3, with TRBD1 matching over 7 bases. CDR3 size: 14 residues. V shed 4 bases, J shed 4 bases, and the junction held 6 bases outside the gene matches. Germline V gene sequence: CDR1 SGHNT, CDR2 YYREEE (reference sequence). CDR3 protein: CASSPGQHSDTQYF. CDR3 nucleotides: TGTGCCAGCAGCCCGGGACAGCACTCAGATACGCAGTATTTT.

The V and J genes are TRBV6-1 and TRBJ2-3, with a possible D match to TRBD2 (6 bases). Between the trimmed V and J ends, which lost 1 base and 1 base, there was a span of 9 bases. Germline V gene data show CDR1 as MNHNS and CDR2 as SASEGT. The CDR3 covers 15 residues. The CDR3 protein is CASSEGTGGTDTQYF. In DNA form, the CDR3 reads TGTGCCAGCAGTGAAGGGACGGGGGGCACAGATACGCAGTATTTT.

The chain recombines TRBV10-3 with TRBJ2-7; the match to TRBD2 covers 7 bases. Trimming removed 3 bases from V and 0 bases from J; junction bases left unmatched: 8. From germline, CDR1 is ENHRY and CDR2 SYGVKD. This CDR3 is built from 16 residues. The CDR3 nucleotides are TGTGCCATCAGTGAATCCCGGGACTACAACTCCTACGAGCAGTACTTC. It codes for CAISESRDYNSYEQYF.

The chain joins TRBV5-5 to TRBJ2-7, with 9 bases matching TRBD1. In germline, CDR1 is SGHKS, CDR2 YYEKEE (reference sequence). The CDR3 has 18 residues. Losses at the gene ends were 2 bases for V and 0 bases for J; bases not matched to a gene: 12. In nucleotides, the CDR3 is TGTGCCAGCAGCTTCCATCCGGGACAGGGTATCGGCTCCTACGAGCAGTACTTC. Amino acid sequence: CASSFHPGQGIGSYEQYF.

The chain recombines TRBV10-3 with TRBJ1-2; tentatively, D is TRBD1 (6 bases). The CDR3 loop spans 17 amino acids. Germline CDR1 is ENHRY and CDR2 is SYGVKD. Between the trimmed V and J ends, which lost 0 bases and 4 bases, there was a span of 18 bases. The chain's CDR3 is CAISESPMMTGLYGYTF. DNA of the CDR3: TGTGCCATCAGTGAGTCACCGATGATGACAGGACTCTATGGCTACACCTTC.

This chain links TRBV5-6 with TRBJ2-1, with D perhaps being TRBD1 or TRBD2 (5 bases each). The germline V gene encodes CDR1 SGHDT and CDR2 YYEEEE. Between the trimmed V and J ends, which lost 0 bases and 0 bases, there was a span of 10 bases. This CDR3 spans 16 amino acids. The CDR3 loop reads CASSLVGTSSYNEQFF. The CDR3 DNA sequence: TGTGCCAGCAGCTTGGTGGGGACGAGCTCCTACAATGAGCAGTTCTTC.

The gene calls are TRBV18 and TRBJ2-7; possible D gene TRBD1, 6 bases. Germline CDR1 reads KGHSH; CDR2 reads LQKENI. The CDR3 sequence is 14 residues long. Trimming removed 5 bases at V and 4 bases at J, with 15 bases between. The CDR3, as DNA: TGTGCCAGCTCATCCCAGGGGCGCGATTACGAGCAGTACTTC. Its translation is CASSSQGRDYEQYF. Full variable domain (outside the CDR3, taken from reference TRBV18 and TRBJ2-7): NAGVMQNPRHLVRRRGQEARLRCSPMKGHSHVYWYRQLPEEGLKFMVYLQKENIIDESGMPKERFSAEFPKEGPSILRIQQVVRGDSAAYFCASSSQGRDYEQYFGPGTRLTVT.

This clone was seen only a few times. The chain recombines TRBV18 with TRBJ1-5; D gene unclear. V was pared by 6 bases and J by 4 bases, with 13 bases between. The CDR3 is made up of 14 amino acids. Germline CDR1 reads KGHSH; CDR2 reads LQKENI. The CDR3 loop is CASSPSPGNQPQHF. The CDR3 nucleotides are TGTGCCAGCTCCCCCAGCCCCGGAAATCAGCCCCAGCATTTT.

This clone was detected once. V usage is TRBV6-1 and J usage is TRBJ2-1; D uncertain. V gave up 3 bases and J gave up 9 bases, with 15 bases separating them. Germline CDR1 is MNHNS and CDR2 is SASEGT. This CDR3 is 14 amino acids long. CDR3 amino acids: CASSEFYRRGEQFF. The CDR3 region has the DNA TGTGCCAGCAGTGAGTTCTATCGTCGTGGTGAGCAGTTCTTC.

The chain carries TRBV5-1 and TRBJ1-3; 9 positions agree with TRBD1. The V and J ends lost 5 bases and 3 bases, in that order; junction bases with no gene match: 9. Germline values: CDR1 SGHRS, CDR2 YFSETQ. This CDR3 spans 16 amino acids. The CDR3 is CASRGGTGHIGNTIYF. CDR3 DNA: TGCGCCAGCAGGGGGGGGACAGGGCATATTGGAAACACCATATATTTT.

The genes are TRBV29-1 and TRBJ2-7, with D possibly TRBD2 on 5 matching bases. This CDR3 contains 12 residues. Germline-derived CDR1 and CDR2 are SQVTM and ANQGSEA. V lost 4 bases and J lost 3, with 10 bases in between. The CDR3 loop reads CSVGRTSYEQYF. The CDR3 DNA is TGCAGCGTTGGACGTACTAGCTACGAGCAGTACTTC.

V usage is TRBV11-2 and J usage is TRBJ1-2; D is unclear. Trimming removed 0 bases at V and 1 base at J, with 6 bases between. This CDR3 has 14 amino acids. From germline, CDR1 is SGHAT and CDR2 FQNNGV. CDR3 sequence: CASSLDGFNYGYTF. The CDR3 DNA sequence: TGTGCCAGCAGCTTAGACGGCTTTAACTATGGCTACACCTTC.

This chain joins TRBV4-1 and TRBJ2-1; TRBD2 matches 13 bases. The CDR3 extends over 18 amino acids. The V gene's germline CDR1 is MGHRA and CDR2 YSYEKL. Losses at the gene ends were 2 bases for V and 1 base for J; bases not matched to a gene: 5. CDR3 protein: CASSQRTSGRASYNEQFF. The CDR3 DNA sequence: TGCGCCAGCAGCCAACGGACTAGCGGGAGAGCGTCCTACAATGAGCAGTTCTTC.